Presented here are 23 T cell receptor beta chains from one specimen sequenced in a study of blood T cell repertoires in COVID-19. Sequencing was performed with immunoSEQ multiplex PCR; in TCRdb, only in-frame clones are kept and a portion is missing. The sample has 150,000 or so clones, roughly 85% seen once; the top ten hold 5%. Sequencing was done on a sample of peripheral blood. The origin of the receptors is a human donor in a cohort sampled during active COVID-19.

CDR3 nucleotide sequence: TGTGCCAGTACTATCGGGGGTGGTAATTCACCCCTCCACTTT. Translated, it gives CASTIGGGNSPLHF. The genes are TRBV19 and TRBJ1-6; weak D call: TRBD1 (5 bases). Per germline, CDR1 LNHDA and CDR2 SQIVND (reference sequence). Trimming took off 7 bases at V and 6 bases at J, with 13 bases between the two ends. This CDR3 is built from 14 residues.

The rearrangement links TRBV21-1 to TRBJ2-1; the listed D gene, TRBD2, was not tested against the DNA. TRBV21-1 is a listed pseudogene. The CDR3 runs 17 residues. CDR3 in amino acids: CASSKSKYGSSYNEQFF. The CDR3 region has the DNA TGTGCCAGCAGCAAATCGAAGTACGGGAGCTCCTACAATGAGCAGTTCTTC.

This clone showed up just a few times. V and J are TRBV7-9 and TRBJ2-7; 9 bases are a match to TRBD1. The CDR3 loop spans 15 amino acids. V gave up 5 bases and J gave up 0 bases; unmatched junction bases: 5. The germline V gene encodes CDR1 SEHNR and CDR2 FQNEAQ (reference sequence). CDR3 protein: CASSPGQGSSYEQYF. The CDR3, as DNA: TGTGCCAGCAGCCCGGGACAGGGAAGCTCCTACGAGCAGTACTTC. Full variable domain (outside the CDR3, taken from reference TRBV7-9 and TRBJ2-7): DTGVSQNPRHKITKRGQNVTFRCDPISEHNRLYWYRQTLGQGPEFLTYFQNEAQLEKSRLLSDRFSAERPKGSFSTLEIQRTEQGDSAMYLCASSPGQGSSYEQYFGPGTRLTVT.

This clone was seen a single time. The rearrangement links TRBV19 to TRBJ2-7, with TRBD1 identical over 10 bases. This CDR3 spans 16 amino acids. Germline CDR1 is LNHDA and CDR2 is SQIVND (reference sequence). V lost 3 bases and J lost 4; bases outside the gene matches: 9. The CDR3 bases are TGTGCCAGTAGTATCCGGAGGACAGGGGGAGGTTACGAGCAGTACTTC. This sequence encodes CASSIRRTGGGYEQYF.

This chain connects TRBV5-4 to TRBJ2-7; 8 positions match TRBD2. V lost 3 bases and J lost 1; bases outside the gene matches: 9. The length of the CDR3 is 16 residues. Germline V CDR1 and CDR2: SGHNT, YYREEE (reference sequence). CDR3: CASSWRLAGQSYEQYF. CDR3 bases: TGTGCCAGCAGCTGGCGGCTAGCGGGTCAGTCCTACGAGCAGTACTTC.

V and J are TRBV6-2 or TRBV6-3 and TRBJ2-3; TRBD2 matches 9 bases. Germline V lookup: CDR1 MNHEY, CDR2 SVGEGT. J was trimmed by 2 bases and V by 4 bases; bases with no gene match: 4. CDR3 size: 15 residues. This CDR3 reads CASSWRGGFTDTQYF. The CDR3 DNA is TGTGCCAGCAGTTGGCGGGGGGGGTTCACAGATACGCAGTATTTT.

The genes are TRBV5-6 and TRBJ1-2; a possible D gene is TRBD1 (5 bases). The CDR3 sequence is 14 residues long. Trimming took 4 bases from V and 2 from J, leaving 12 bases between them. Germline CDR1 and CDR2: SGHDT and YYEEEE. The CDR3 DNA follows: TGTGCCAGCAGCCGGAGGGGTGTCAACTATGGCTACACCTTC. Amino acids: CASSRRGVNYGYTF.

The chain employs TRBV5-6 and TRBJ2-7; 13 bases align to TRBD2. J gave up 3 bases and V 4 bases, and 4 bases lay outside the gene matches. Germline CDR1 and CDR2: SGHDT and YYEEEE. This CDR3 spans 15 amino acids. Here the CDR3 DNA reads TGTGCCAGCAGCCCTTGGACTAGCGGGGGCTACGAGCAGTACTTC. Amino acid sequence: CASSPWTSGGYEQYF.

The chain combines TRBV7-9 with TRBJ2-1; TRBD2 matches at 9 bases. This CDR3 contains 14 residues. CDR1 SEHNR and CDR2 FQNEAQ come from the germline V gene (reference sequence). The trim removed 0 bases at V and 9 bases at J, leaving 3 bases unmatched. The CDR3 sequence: CASSLAGGRGEQFF. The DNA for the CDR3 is TGTGCCAGCAGCTTAGCGGGCGGGAGGGGTGAGCAGTTCTTC.

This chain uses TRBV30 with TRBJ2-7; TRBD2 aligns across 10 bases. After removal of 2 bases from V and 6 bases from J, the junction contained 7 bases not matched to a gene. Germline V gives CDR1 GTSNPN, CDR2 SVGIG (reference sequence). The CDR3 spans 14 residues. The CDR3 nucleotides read TGTGCCTGGAGTCTCCTAGCGGGAGTCGGCGAGCAGTACTTC. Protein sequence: CAWSLLAGVGEQYF.

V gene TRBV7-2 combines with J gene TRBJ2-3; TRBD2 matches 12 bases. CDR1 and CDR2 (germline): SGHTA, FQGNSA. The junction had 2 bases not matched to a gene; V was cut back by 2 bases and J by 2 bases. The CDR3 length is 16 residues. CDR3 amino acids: CASSLRTSGVTDTQYF. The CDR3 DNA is TGTGCCAGCAGCTTAAGGACTAGCGGGGTCACAGATACGCAGTATTTT.

The CDR3 sequence: CATSDPTGSAPYEQYF. CDR3 nucleotide sequence: TGTGCCACCAGTGATCCGACAGGGTCCGCCCCGTACGAGCAGTACTTC. The chain combines TRBV24-1 with TRBJ2-7, with 7 bases aligning to TRBD1. V gave up 3 bases and J gave up 4 bases; unmatched junction bases: 11. Germline V gene sequence: CDR1 KGHDR, CDR2 SFDVKD. There are 16 residues in the CDR3.

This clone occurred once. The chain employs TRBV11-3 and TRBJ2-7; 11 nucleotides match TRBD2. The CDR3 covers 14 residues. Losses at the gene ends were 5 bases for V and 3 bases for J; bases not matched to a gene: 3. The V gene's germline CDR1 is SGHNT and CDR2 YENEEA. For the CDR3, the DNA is TGTGCCAGCAGCCGTACTAGCGGGAGCTACGAGCAGTACTTC. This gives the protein CASSRTSGSYEQYF.

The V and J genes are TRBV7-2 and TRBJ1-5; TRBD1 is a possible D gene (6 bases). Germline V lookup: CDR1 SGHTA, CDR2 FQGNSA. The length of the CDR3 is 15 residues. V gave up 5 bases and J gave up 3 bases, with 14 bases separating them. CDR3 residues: CASSPTGQYNQPQHF. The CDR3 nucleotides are TGTGCCAGCAGCCCTACCGGACAGTACAATCAGCCCCAGCATTTT.

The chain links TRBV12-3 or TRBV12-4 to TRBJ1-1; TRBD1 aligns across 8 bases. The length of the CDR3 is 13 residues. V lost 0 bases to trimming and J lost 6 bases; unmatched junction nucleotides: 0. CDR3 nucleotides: TGTGCCAGCAGTTTAGCACAGGGGGCTGAAGCTTTCTTT. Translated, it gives CASSLAQGAEAFF.

The CDR3 DNA reads TGTGCCAGCGGCTTGGGACAGGGGAACTATGGCTACACCTTC. Encoded protein: CASGLGQGNYGYTF. The chain joins TRBV2 to TRBJ1-2; 10 nucleotides align to TRBD1. The J segment lost 2 bases and the V segment lost 8 bases, leaving 5 bases of the junction unmatched. CDR3 size: 14 residues. Germline values: CDR1 SNHLY, CDR2 FYNNEI.

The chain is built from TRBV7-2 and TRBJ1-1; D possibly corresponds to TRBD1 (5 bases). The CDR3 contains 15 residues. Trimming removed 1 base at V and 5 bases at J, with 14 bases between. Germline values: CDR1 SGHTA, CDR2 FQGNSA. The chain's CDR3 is CASSLGGKGGTEAFF. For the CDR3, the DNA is TGTGCCAGCAGCTTAGGGGGCAAGGGTGGGACTGAAGCTTTCTTT.

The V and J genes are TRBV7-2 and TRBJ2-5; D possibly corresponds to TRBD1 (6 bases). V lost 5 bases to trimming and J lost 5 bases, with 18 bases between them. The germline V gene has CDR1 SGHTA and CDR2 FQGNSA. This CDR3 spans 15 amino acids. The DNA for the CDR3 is TGTGCCAGCAGCCCCTCGCTGGGGGCAAGGGAGACCCAGTACTTC. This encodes CASSPSLGARETQYF.

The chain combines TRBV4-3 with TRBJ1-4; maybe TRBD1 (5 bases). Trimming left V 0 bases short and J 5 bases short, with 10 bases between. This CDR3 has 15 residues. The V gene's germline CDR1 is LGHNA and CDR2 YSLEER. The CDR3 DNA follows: TGCGCCAGCAGCCAAGATACAGGAGACAATGAAAAACTGTTTTTT. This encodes CASSQDTGDNEKLFF.

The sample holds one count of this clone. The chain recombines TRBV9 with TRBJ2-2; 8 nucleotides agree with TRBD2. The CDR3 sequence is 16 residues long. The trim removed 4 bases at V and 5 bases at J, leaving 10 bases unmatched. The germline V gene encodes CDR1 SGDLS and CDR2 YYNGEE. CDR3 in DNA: TGTGCCAGCAGCTCCCAAGCGGGAGTAGGTACCGGGGAGCTGTTTTTT. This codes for CASSSQAGVGTGELFF.

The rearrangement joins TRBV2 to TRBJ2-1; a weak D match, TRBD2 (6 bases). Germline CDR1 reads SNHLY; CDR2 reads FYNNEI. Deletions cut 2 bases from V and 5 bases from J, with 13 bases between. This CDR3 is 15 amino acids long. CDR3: CASSEFLGLNNEQFF. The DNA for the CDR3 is TGTGCCAGCAGTGAATTTTTGGGACTTAACAATGAGCAGTTCTTC.

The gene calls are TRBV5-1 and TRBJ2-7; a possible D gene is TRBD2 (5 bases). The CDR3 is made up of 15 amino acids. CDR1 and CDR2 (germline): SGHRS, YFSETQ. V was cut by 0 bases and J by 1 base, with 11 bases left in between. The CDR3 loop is CASSLAGVPSYEQYF. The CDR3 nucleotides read TGCGCCAGCAGCTTGGCCGGGGTCCCATCCTACGAGCAGTACTTC.

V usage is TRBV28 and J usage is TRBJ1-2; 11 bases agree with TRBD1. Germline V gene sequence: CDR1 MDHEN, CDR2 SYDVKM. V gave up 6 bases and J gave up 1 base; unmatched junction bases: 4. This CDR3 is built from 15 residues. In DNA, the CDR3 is TGTGCCAGCAGGGACAGGGGGCCCATTAACTATGGCTACACCTTC. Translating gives CASRDRGPINYGYTF.